Below, 4 T cell receptor beta chains from the same sample are listed, as sequenced in a study of T cells in Graves' hyperthyroidism and ophthalmopathy. RNA transcripts yielded amplified TCR beta CDR3 regions. Using the HTBI primer set, a first-round RT-PCR was run on the TCR CDR3. TCRdb re-derived calls from the multiplex PCR reads in MiXCR, one entry per CDR3 protein. The top ten clones hold roughly an eighth of a sample with fewer than 750,000 distinct CDR3 sequences, about 15% of them seen once. Sequenced: blood. These receptors all stem from a woman between 45 and 60 years old with Graves' ophthalmopathy.

This clonotype has a count of ten or more. V is TRBV11-2 and J is TRBJ2-7; no clear D. The germline V and J ends were trimmed by 2 bases and 2 bases, with 10 bases remaining between them. CDR1 is SGHAT and CDR2 is FQNNGV in the germline V gene. The CDR3 has 14 amino acids. Here the CDR3 reads CASSLPPAAYEQYF. CDR3 coding DNA: TGTGCCAGCAGCTTACCTCCAGCAGCCTACGAGCAGTACTTC.

On this clonotype: With a much larger clone just one base away, this may be a read error. This chain links TRBV14 with TRBJ2-1; 7 bases are shared with TRBD2. From germline, CDR1 is SGHDN and CDR2 FVKESK. Trimming at V came to 0 bases and at J to 9 bases, leaving 14 bases not matched to a gene. The CDR3 spans 17 residues. CDR3 in DNA: TGTGCCAGCAGCCAAGATATGCTTCGCGGGAGAGTCGGTGAGCAGTTCTTC. Translating gives CASSQDMLRGRVGEQFF.

Many counts were recorded for this clonotype. The rearrangement uses TRBV5-1 and TRBJ2-7, with D perhaps matching TRBD1 (6 bases). CDR1 is SGHRS, CDR2 YFSETQ, per germline. The CDR3 length is 14 residues. V dropped 0 bases and J dropped 3 bases, with 10 bases sitting between them. The chain's CDR3 is CASSLVQGVYEQYF. In DNA, the CDR3 is TGCGCCAGCAGCTTGGTACAGGGAGTCTACGAGCAGTACTTC.

Many counts were recorded for this clonotype. This chain connects TRBV6-2 or TRBV6-3 to TRBJ1-5; the D is unclear. Germline V gives CDR1 MNHEY, CDR2 SVGEGT. The V end was cut by 2 bases, the J end by 5 bases, with 4 bases between. The CDR3 totals 12 residues. As DNA, the CDR3 is TGTGCCAGCAGTTACCCCGATCAGCCCCAGCATTTT. It translates to CASSYPDQPQHF.